This T cell receptor (beta chain) was recorded in a study of neurological immune-mediated disorders. Sorted libraries came from 950,000 to 1,000,000 CD4+ or CD8+ T cells. A single record per CDR3 protein comes from TCRdb applying MiXCR to the 5' RACE reads. The sample holds around 17,000 distinct CDR3 sequences, about 3.6% seen once. Many counts were recorded for this clonotype. The CDR3 contains 14 residues. With 4 bases removed from V and 6 bases from J, the gap between germline ends came to 13 bases. CDR1 MNHEY and CDR2 SMNVEV come from the germline V gene (reference sequence). The clonotype was recovered from a woman in her forties in good health. The rearrangement links TRBV27 to TRBJ1-5; D may be TRBD1 (6 bases). Sequenced sample: CD8+ T cells from blood. This chain's CDR3 is CASSYSGEAQPQHF. The CDR3 DNA is TGTGCCAGCAGTTACTCAGGGGAGGCTCAGCCCCAGCATTTT.